This T cell receptor (beta chain) was sequenced for a study of blood T cell repertoires in COVID-19. Generated by immunoSEQ multiplex PCR, the TCRdb table keeps only in-frame clones and is missing some. The sample carries hundreds of thousands of clones, approximately 85% recorded once. Germline V gene lookup returns CDR1 SGHNT and CDR2 YENEEA. The length of the CDR3 is 14 residues. Trimming took off 4 bases at V and 5 bases at J, with 12 bases between the two ends. In its sample, this clone was seen a few times. The chain links TRBV11-3 to TRBJ2-1; D remains unclear. The origin of this receptor is a man aged 50-59 years with active or convalescent COVID-19. Sequenced material: peripheral blood. CDR3 DNA: TGTGCCAGCAGCTCTAGGATGCTAAACAATGAGCAGTTCTTC. Its protein product is CASSSRMLNNEQFF.